This T cell receptor beta chain was sequenced during a study of OX40 agonist ivuxolimab in advanced cancers. Study-wide results and limits: Mean expanded clone counts were higher in CD8+ than CD4+ T cells.

The germline CDR1 and CDR2 sequences are SGHNT and YENEEA. V dropped 3 bases and J dropped 4 bases, with 7 bases sitting between them. The CDR3 length is 14 residues. Note on this clone: The antigen remains unidentified.

Method: immunoSEQ multiplex PCR; TCRdb's copy keeps in-frame clones and lacks some. Altogether about 32,000 clones are present, 89% being singletons, with the ten largest covering more than 25%. The clonotype originates from an adult with an advanced solid tumor such as melanoma, head and neck, liver or kidney cancer. The rearrangement uses TRBV11-3 and TRBJ1-6; no definite D call. The input for sequencing was CD4+ or CD8+ T cells sorted from blood, taken in a trial of the OX40 agonist ivuxolimab. CDR3 sequence: CASSLTPYNSPLHF. The DNA of the CDR3 is TGTGCCAGCAGCTTGACACCGTATAATTCACCCCTCCACTTT.